These T cell receptor beta chains were read from a single sample in a study of OX40 agonist ivuxolimab in advanced cancers. Libraries were prepared by immunoSEQ multiplex PCR; TCRdb keeps only in-frame clonotypes and omits some of them. The sample yields tens of thousands of clones, 82% seen once. The sample consisted of CD4+ or CD8+ T cells sorted from blood, taken in a trial of the OX40 agonist ivuxolimab. Every receptor here comes from an adult with an advanced solid tumor such as melanoma, head and neck, liver or kidney cancer. CDR3s include the opening cysteine and the closing phenylalanine or tryptophan. The D gene is left open where the match is weak. Only part of the rows carry a size: once, few, many, or a class if the clone is expanded.

d_call,cdr3_length,j_call,clone_size,v_call,cdr3_nt,cdr3_aa
TRBD1,19,TRBJ1-2,.,TRBV14,TGTGCCAGCAGCCAAGATCCTCAAGCTTGGACAGGTTACGACTATGGCTACACCTTC,CASSQDPQAWTGYDYGYTF
.,18,TRBJ2-6,few,TRBV7-8,TGTGCCAGCAGCTTAGCCCCTGACAGTTACTCTGGGGCCAACGTCCTGACTTTC,CASSLAPDSYSGANVLTF
.,14,TRBJ1-2,.,TRBV19,TGTGCCAGTAGTATCTGGCCAGGCAACTATGGCTACACCTTC,CASSIWPGNYGYTF
TRBD2,15,TRBJ2-2,.,TRBV2,TGTGCCAGCAGTTACGGGGGGACGAACACCGGGGAGCTGTTTTTT,CASSYGGTNTGELFF
TRBD2,15,TRBJ2-7,medium-sized,TRBV4-1,TGCGCCAGCAGCCAAGATAACGGTAGCGGGTACGAGCAGTACTTC,CASSQDNGSGYEQYF
TRBD2,14,TRBJ2-7,.,TRBV9,TGTGCCAGCAGTGAAGGACTAGGCCTCTACGAGCAGTACTTC,CASSEGLGLYEQYF
TRBD2,15,TRBJ2-3,.,TRBV4-3,TGCGCCAGCAGCCAAGCTAGCGGCTACACAGATACGCAGTATTTT,CASSQASGYTDTQYF
TRBD1,15,TRBJ2-3,.,TRBV5-6,TGTGCCAGCAGCTTGGCCATAGGGACAGGGTTCCCACAGTATTTT,CASSLAIGTGFPQYF
.,13,TRBJ2-1,.,TRBV27,TGTGCCAGCAGACGTCCCCTGGGGAATGAGCAGTTCTTC,CASRRPLGNEQFF
TRBD1,16,TRBJ2-2,.,TRBV9,TGTGCCAGCAGCCTCCCCGGGACAGGCTCCCCCGGGGAGCTGTTTTTT,CASSLPGTGSPGELFF
TRBD1,19,TRBJ2-3,.,TRBV4-3,TGCGCCAGCAGCCAAGACGCCCCGAGGGGGCGCCCCTACACAGATACGCAGTATTTT,CASSQDAPRGRPYTDTQYF
.,13,TRBJ2-2,.,TRBV13,TGTGCCAGCAGCCCCCTCCCGACCGGGGAGCTGTTTTTT,CASSPLPTGELFF
.,12,TRBJ2-3,.,TRBV6-5,TGTGCCACTCGGGACAGCACAGATACGCAGTATTTT,CATRDSTDTQYF
.,14,TRBJ1-4,.,TRBV7-6,TGTGCCAGCAGCTTAGCGCCCTGGGGGGAAAAACTGTTTTTT,CASSLAPWGEKLFF
TRBD1,15,TRBJ1-2,.,TRBV28,TGTGCCAGCAGTTTATGGCAGGGGGCGGACTATGGCTACACCTTC,CASSLWQGADYGYTF
.,14,TRBJ1-1,.,TRBV7-2,TGTGCCAGCAGCTGGTGGCAGTCGAACACTGAAGCTTTCTTT,CASSWWQSNTEAFF